This T cell receptor (beta chain) emerged from a study of blood T cell repertoires in COVID-19. Profiled with immunoSEQ multiplex PCR; TCRdb holds only in-frame clones, not every one. The sample holds about 190,000 clones, around 90% seen once. Germline CDR1 is LNHDA and CDR2 is SQIVND (reference sequence). The CDR3 contains 18 residues. Trimming cost V 5 bases and J 5 bases; bases outside gene matches: 17. The J gene is TRBJ1-1, the V gene TRBV19, with 10 nucleotides matching TRBD1. The sequence was collected from a man in his forties with acute or convalescent COVID-19. Sequencing was carried out using peripheral blood. The CDR3 is CASSPIGQGGTFGTEAFF. The CDR3 coding sequence is TGTGCCAGTAGTCCTATTGGACAGGGGGGCACATTTGGGACTGAAGCTTTCTTT. Complete variable domain (other parts from reference TRBV19 and TRBJ1-1): DGGITQSPKYLFRKEGQNVTLSCEQNLNHDAMYWYRQDPGQGLRLIYYSQIVNDFQKGDIAEGYSVSREKKESFPLTVTSAQKNPTAFYLCASSPIGQGGTFGTEAFFGQGTRLTVV.